The rows below give T cell receptor beta chains drawn from one sample of a study of blood T cell repertoires in COVID-19. Profiling relied on immunoSEQ multiplex PCR, and the TCRdb table lists in-frame clones only, not all of them. The sample carries some 130,000 clones, about four fifths recorded once. Sample: peripheral blood. The receptors were gathered from a human donor in a cohort sampled during active COVID-19. The CDR3 runs from the conserved cysteine through the conserved F or W. The order of the fields is CDR3 DNA, CDR3 protein, D gene, clone size, V gene, J gene. A D gene is named only where the DNA matches it firmly. Clone size is given for some rows only: seen once, a few or many times, or a class if the clone is expanded.

TGTGCCAGCAAACCGGGACATAAATCAACTAATGAAAAACTGTTTTTT	CASKPGHKSTNEKLFF	-	-	TRBV11-1	TRBJ1-4
TGTGCCAGCAGTGAGGGCCGTTACCCAACTGAAGCTTTCTTT	CASSEGRYPTEAFF	-	-	TRBV2	TRBJ1-1
TGTGCCAGCAGCGAGGACAGGGGGGGCCCGAATGAAAAACTGTTTTTT	CASSEDRGGPNEKLFF	-	-	TRBV21-1	TRBJ1-4
TGTGCCAGCAGTCACCCCCCGGCCCCCCAGGGCACTGAAGCTTTCTTT	CASSHPPAPQGTEAFF	-	-	TRBV27	TRBJ1-1
TGTGCCAGCAGCCCAGTCCCCGACAATTCCGGAAACACCATATATTTT	CASSPVPDNSGNTIYF	-	few	TRBV9	TRBJ1-3
TGTGCCAGCAGTTACTCGGGGGGAGGGACTAAAGAGACCCAGTACTTC	CASSYSGGGTKETQYF	TRBD2	-	TRBV6-6	TRBJ2-5
TGTGCCTGGGATATAGGACAGGGAGTTTCTGGAAACACCATATATTTT	CAWDIGQGVSGNTIYF	TRBD1	-	TRBV30	TRBJ1-3
TGTGCCAGCAACGTCGGAGGCTCCTATAATTCACCCCTCCACTTT	CASNVGGSYNSPLHF	-	-	TRBV27	TRBJ1-6
TGCAGTGCTAGTAGGGGGTTAACCTACGAGCAGTACTTC	CSASRGLTYEQYF	-	-	TRBV20-1	TRBJ2-7
TGTGCCACCCTCGGGGTATCTGGGGCCAACGTCCTGACTTTC	CATLGVSGANVLTF	-	-	TRBV10-3	TRBJ2-6
TGTGCCAGCAGTGTGGACATCTATGGCTACACCTTC	CASSVDIYGYTF	-	-	TRBV2	TRBJ1-2
TGTGCCAGCAGCTTGGGACAGATGAATTCACCCCTCCACTTT	CASSLGQMNSPLHF	-	-	TRBV5-4	TRBJ1-6
TGCGCCAGCAGCTTGGGACAGGTGAGCAACGAGCAGTACTTC	CASSLGQVSNEQYF	-	-	TRBV5-1	TRBJ2-7
TGCGCCAGCAGCCTTACGACAGGGGCACCTTACAATGAGCAGTTCTTC	CASSLTTGAPYNEQFF	TRBD1	-	TRBV4-1	TRBJ2-1
TGTGCCAGCTCGTCCCGCGGGACAGGGACTTCCCAGCCCCAGCATTTT	CASSSRGTGTSQPQHF	TRBD1	-	TRBV18	TRBJ1-5
TGTGCCAGCAGCCAAGGACCAGGGGGCGAAAACTATGGCTACACCTTC	CASSQGPGGENYGYTF	TRBD1	-	TRBV4-2	TRBJ1-2
TGTGCCAGTAGTGCCATACTTGAGCCCCAGCATTTT	CASSAILEPQHF	-	-	TRBV19	TRBJ1-5
TGCGCCAGCAGCCAAGACACTAACAGCAATCAGCCCCAGCATTTT	CASSQDTNSNQPQHF	-	few	TRBV4-1	TRBJ1-5
TGTGCCAGCAGTCCCCTGGGACTAGCGGATTCCTCCTACAATGAGCAGTTCTTC	CASSPLGLADSSYNEQFF	TRBD2	-	TRBV2	TRBJ2-1
TGTGCCAGTAGTATTCGGGATAACTATGGCTACACCTTC	CASSIRDNYGYTF	-	-	TRBV19	TRBJ1-2
TGTGCCAGCAGCCAAGATGTGCGCCAGGCTGCGGGAAACACCATATATTTT	CASSQDVRQAAGNTIYF	-	-	TRBV3-1/TRBV3-2	TRBJ1-3
TGTGCCAGCAGCCCCTGGGACAGGGGAGGCAATCAGCCCCAGCATTTT	CASSPWDRGGNQPQHF	TRBD1	-	TRBV11-2	TRBJ1-5
TGTGCCAGCTCACCAAGTCAGGGCGAGAACACTGAAGCTTTCTTT	CASSPSQGENTEAFF	-	few	TRBV18	TRBJ1-1
TGTGCCTGGAGAGAACGCGGGGAGGCGGTCTATGGCTACACCTTC	CAWRERGEAVYGYTF	-	few	TRBV30	TRBJ1-2
TGTGCCAGCAGCTTAGTGGGGACTAGGGGCTACGAGCAGTACTTC	CASSLVGTRGYEQYF	TRBD2	-	TRBV7-2	TRBJ2-7
TGTGCCAGCAGCTTGAGGACAGGCGCTATCACCGGGGAGCTGTTTTTT	CASSLRTGAITGELFF	TRBD1	-	TRBV11-3	TRBJ2-2
TGTGCCAGCAGTAGGACAGGTTCCTACGAGCAGTACTTC	CASSRTGSYEQYF	TRBD1	-	TRBV6-5	TRBJ2-7
TGCGCCAGCAGTCCCGAGGGGGCCAGAGGTGAAAAACTGTTTTTT	CASSPEGARGEKLFF	TRBD1	-	TRBV5-1	TRBJ1-4
TGCGCCAGCAGCCAAGTAGGCCAGGGCGGCGAGCAGTACTTC	CASSQVGQGGEQYF	-	-	TRBV4-1	TRBJ2-7